Each of the 30 T cell receptor beta chains below was sequenced from the same sample in a study of control samples from healthy donors and cancer patients. Sequencing was performed with immunoSEQ multiplex PCR; in TCRdb, only in-frame clones are kept and a portion is missing. Of 100,000 to 150,000 clones listed, over 85% were seen once; the top ten hold about 7.6%. The sequenced material came from PBMCs. These receptor sequences come from a man aged 45-65 years with head and neck cancer.

The chain has TRBV27 and TRBJ2-7, with D perhaps matching TRBD1 (6 bases). The CDR3 runs 16 residues. The V and J ends lost 2 bases and 0 bases respectively, with 14 bases between them. The germline gives CDR1 MNHEY, CDR2 SMNVEV (reference sequence). Here the CDR3 reads CASSLTLLQGSYEQYF. The CDR3 nucleotides read TGTGCCAGCAGTTTAACACTACTACAGGGCTCCTACGAGCAGTACTTC.

This chain uses TRBV7-9 with TRBJ2-7, with TRBD1 matching over 9 bases. V lost 1 base, J lost 7 bases, and 8 bases stayed unmatched. CDR1 SEHNR and CDR2 FQNEAQ come from the germline V gene (reference sequence). The CDR3 totals 15 residues. CDR3 coding DNA: TGTGCCAGCAGCTTAGTCGGGACAGGGCATGAGGAGCAGTACTTC. This translates into CASSLVGTGHEEQYF.

The chain is built from TRBV4-2 and TRBJ2-5; no clear D. This CDR3 has 11 residues. V lost 4 bases and J lost 5, with 5 bases in between. Per germline, CDR1 LGHNA and CDR2 YNFKEQ. The CDR3 DNA sequence: TGTGCCAGCAGCCTCCGGGAGACCCAGTACTTC. Translated: CASSLRETQYF.

This clone was observed once. This chain joins TRBV5-1 and TRBJ1-1, with D perhaps TRBD1 (6 bases). The CDR3 runs to 15 residues. Germline V lookup: CDR1 SGHRS, CDR2 YFSETQ. The V end lost 2 bases, the J end lost 6 bases, and 17 bases lay between the germline ends. CDR3: CASSLNRGARSEAFF. CDR3 DNA: TGCGCCAGCAGCTTAAACCGGGGGGCGAGGTCTGAAGCTTTCTTT.

This rearrangement joins TRBV5-4 to TRBJ2-5; 10 positions match TRBD1. Trimming at V came to 3 bases and at J to 5 bases, leaving 7 bases not matched to a gene. CDR3 size: 15 residues. From germline, CDR1 is SGHNT and CDR2 YYREEE (reference sequence). The CDR3 here is CASSSPGQGRETQYF. CDR3 coding DNA: TGTGCCAGCAGCTCTCCGGGACAGGGGCGGGAGACCCAGTACTTC.

This clone has just one count. The chain combines TRBV5-1 with TRBJ2-3; 8 bases fit TRBD2. J gave up 4 bases and V 5 bases, and 6 bases lay outside the gene matches. Germline values: CDR1 SGHRS, CDR2 YFSETQ. This CDR3 is 14 amino acids long. CDR3 sequence: CASRAGEAADTQYF. Here the CDR3 DNA reads TGCGCCAGCAGAGCGGGAGAAGCAGCAGATACGCAGTATTTT.

This clone showed up just once. V and J are TRBV7-9 and TRBJ2-7, with a weak D call TRBD2 (6 bases). The CDR3 length is 14 residues. V lost 5 bases and J 4 bases, leaving 15 bases between the germline ends. Germline CDR1 is SEHNR and CDR2 is FQNEAQ (reference sequence). The CDR3 nucleotides are TGTGCCAGCAGCCCCCCGCAGCGGGCGTACGAGCAGTACTTC. Its protein product is CASSPPQRAYEQYF.

V and J are TRBV14 and TRBJ2-5; D remains unclear. From germline, CDR1 is SGHDN and CDR2 FVKESK. V shed 5 bases and J shed 5 bases, with 6 bases lying between them. This CDR3 is built from 11 residues. The CDR3 spells CASSWRETQYF. CDR3 nucleotides: TGTGCCAGCAGCTGGCGGGAGACCCAGTACTTC. Full variable domain (outside the CDR3, taken from reference TRBV14 and TRBJ2-5): EAGVTQFPSHSVIEKGQTVTLRCDPISGHDNLYWYRRVMGKEIKFLLHFVKESKQDESGMPNNRFLAERTGGTYSTLKVQPAELEDSGVYFCASSWRETQYFGPGTRLLVL.

The chain is built from TRBV28 and TRBJ1-2, with D perhaps matching TRBD1 (5 bases). Germline-derived CDR1 and CDR2 are MDHEN and SYDVKM. CDR3 size: 15 residues. V lost 6 bases and J lost 3, with 17 bases in between. This chain's CDR3 is CASRGGPGGDYGYTF. CDR3 coding DNA: TGTGCCAGCAGGGGAGGGCCTGGAGGGGACTATGGCTACACCTTC.

The chain carries TRBV27 and TRBJ2-1; D is possibly TRBD1 or TRBD2 (5 bases each). Germline-derived CDR1 and CDR2 are MNHEY and SMNVEV (reference sequence). Trimming left V 0 bases short and J 8 bases short, with 14 bases between. CDR3 size: 15 residues. CDR3 nucleotides: TGTGCCAGCAGTTTATCGGGAGTACGGGGCGATGAGCAGTTCTTC. This sequence encodes CASSLSGVRGDEQFF.

This rearrangement joins TRBV28 to TRBJ1-5; a weak D match, TRBD1 (5 bases). From germline, CDR1 is MDHEN and CDR2 SYDVKM. The CDR3 loop spans 14 amino acids. Trimming left V 4 bases short and J 3 bases short, with 10 bases between. CDR3 amino acids: CASSSGGFNQPQHF. The CDR3 nucleotides are TGTGCCAGCAGTTCGGGGGGATTCAATCAGCCCCAGCATTTT.

This rearrangement joins TRBV3-1 (or the pseudogene TRBV3-2) to TRBJ2-1; D perhaps matches TRBD2 (6 bases). Germline CDR1 reads LGHDT; CDR2 reads YNNKEL (reference sequence). The V end lost 1 base, the J end lost 3 bases, and 16 bases lay between the germline ends. The CDR3 is 17 amino acids. Here the CDR3 reads CASSQVTGTFVYNEQFF. The CDR3 coding sequence is TGTGCCAGCAGCCAAGTGACGGGGACTTTTGTCTACAATGAGCAGTTCTTC.

The chain links TRBV5-1 to TRBJ1-6; D is uncertain. Germline assignment: CDR1 SGHRS and CDR2 YFSETQ. V shed 1 base and J shed 8 bases, with 16 bases lying between them. This CDR3 region has 16 residues. CDR3 sequence: CASSLRGVNLDSPLHF. The CDR3 region has the DNA TGCGCCAGCAGCTTGAGAGGCGTAAATCTGGATTCACCCCTCCACTTT.

J is TRBJ1-4 and V is TRBV5-4; 7 bases align to TRBD1. CDR3 length: 15 residues. Looked up from germline, CDR1 is SGHNT and CDR2 is YYREEE (reference sequence). V dropped 4 bases and J dropped 4; count of bases not matched to a gene: 7. CDR3 sequence (DNA): TGTGCCAGCAGCCGTAACAGGGGCCTTAATGAAAAACTGTTTTTT. Translating it yields CASSRNRGLNEKLFF.

Here the CDR3 reads CASRGSGTGTDTQYF. CDR3 sequence (DNA): TGTGCCAGCAGGGGCAGCGGGACAGGCACAGATACGCAGTATTTT. V usage is TRBV9 and J usage is TRBJ2-3; D could derive from TRBD1 or TRBD2 (7 bases each). The CDR3 runs 15 residues. Looked up from germline, CDR1 is SGDLS and CDR2 is YYNGEE. V lost 5 bases and J 1 base, leaving 14 bases between the germline ends. Full variable domain (outside the CDR3, taken from reference TRBV9 and TRBJ2-3): DSGVTQTPKHLITATGQRVTLRCSPRSGDLSVYWYQQSLDQGLQFLIQYYNGEERAKGNILERFSAQQFPDLHSELNLSSLELGDSALYFCASRGSGTGTDTQYFGPGTRLTVL.

V and J are TRBV2 and TRBJ1-4, with TRBD1 matching over 7 bases. CDR3 length equals 16 residues. V was pared by 3 bases and J by 3 bases, with 7 bases of the junction left unmatched. CDR1 SNHLY and CDR2 FYNNEI come from the germline V gene. DNA for the CDR3: TGTGCCAGCAGTGAGGGGACAGATCCCTCTAATGAAAAACTGTTTTTT. Translated: CASSEGTDPSNEKLFF.

The rearrangement links TRBV28 to TRBJ2-1; 8 nucleotides line up with TRBD2. Trimming at V came to 3 bases and at J to 9 bases, leaving 13 bases not matched to a gene. Germline V gives CDR1 MDHEN, CDR2 SYDVKM. CDR3 length: 16 residues. CDR3 loop: CASSLPLSGSIGEQFF. The CDR3 DNA reads TGTGCCAGCAGTTTGCCCCTAAGCGGGAGTATAGGTGAGCAGTTCTTC.

The chain combines TRBV3-1 (or the pseudogene TRBV3-2) with TRBJ2-7; perhaps D is TRBD1 or TRBD2 (5 bases each). From germline, CDR1 is LGHDT and CDR2 YNNKEL (reference sequence). The V end lost 0 bases, the J end lost 3 bases, and 15 bases lay between the germline ends. This CDR3 is built from 16 residues. CDR3 in DNA: TGTGCCAGCAGCCAAGATGAGCCAGGGAGAGGCTACGAGCAGTACTTC. Its translation is CASSQDEPGRGYEQYF.

The rearrangement uses TRBV28 and TRBJ1-6; D is undetermined. CDR3 length equals 16 residues. The germline gives CDR1 MDHEN, CDR2 SYDVKM. V lost 4 bases to trimming and J lost 8 bases, with 18 bases between them. For the CDR3, the DNA is TGTGCCAGCAGTTACCACGGACCCCTAGCGGATTCACCCCTCCACTTT. As protein: CASSYHGPLADSPLHF.

This clone was found once. The gene calls are TRBV29-1 and TRBJ2-7, with 10 positions matching TRBD1. CDR3 length: 14 amino acids. The germline gives CDR1 SQVTM, CDR2 ANQGSEA. J gave up 3 bases and V 5 bases, and 7 bases lay outside the gene matches. CDR3: CSVRDRGPYYEQYF. CDR3 in DNA: TGCAGCGTTAGAGACAGGGGGCCCTACTACGAGCAGTACTTC.

The V and J genes are TRBV5-6 and TRBJ1-1, with TRBD1 identical over 8 bases. The ends lost 2 bases at V and 1 base at J; junction bases unmatched: 1. CDR1 is SGHDT, CDR2 YYEEEE, per germline. This CDR3 contains 14 residues. The CDR3 DNA follows: TGTGCCAGCAGCTTCGGGACAGGGAACACTGAAGCTTTCTTT. It encodes CASSFGTGNTEAFF.

In DNA form, the CDR3 reads TGTGCCAGCAGACCGGGACTAGGTCATAGCGAGCAGTACTTC. Translated, it gives CASRPGLGHSEQYF. The chain links TRBV28 to TRBJ2-7, with 8 bases matching TRBD2. This CDR3 contains 14 residues. The J segment lost 6 bases and the V segment lost 6 bases, leaving 10 bases of the junction unmatched. Germline V gene data show CDR1 as MDHEN and CDR2 as SYDVKM.

This sequence joins TRBV5-1 and TRBJ2-2; no clear D gene. V was shortened by 3 bases and J by 4 bases, with 10 bases between the two germline ends. Germline V gene sequence: CDR1 SGHRS, CDR2 YFSETQ. The CDR3 totals 14 residues. CDR3 coding DNA: TGCGCCAGCAGCTACAAAGGTGGCACCGGGGAGCTGTTTTTT. This codes for CASSYKGGTGELFF.

This sequence joins TRBV5-1 and TRBJ1-4; TRBD1 aligns across 9 bases. The length of the CDR3 is 16 residues. V shed 4 bases, J shed 8 bases, and the junction held 12 bases outside the gene matches. Germline V gives CDR1 SGHRS, CDR2 YFSETQ. For the CDR3, the DNA is TGCGCCAGCAGCCGCCGACAGGGGGGCCACAACGAAAAACTGTTTTTT. Its translation: CASSRRQGGHNEKLFF.

The gene calls are TRBV28 and TRBJ1-4; D is perhaps TRBD1 (5 bases). V shed 2 bases and J shed 11 bases, with 12 bases lying between them. This CDR3 has 13 residues. Germline V gives CDR1 MDHEN, CDR2 SYDVKM. The CDR3 nucleotides read TGTGCCAGCAGTTTACCCGACAGAGGGAAACTGTTTTTT. Its translation: CASSLPDRGKLFF. The full variable domain, in which reference TRBV28 and TRBJ1-4 provide the parts outside the CDR3, is DVKVTQSSRYLVKRTGEKVFLECVQDMDHENMFWYRQDPGLGLRLIYFSYDVKMKEKGDIPEGYSVSREKKERFSLILESASTNQTSMYLCASSLPDRGKLFFGSGTQLSVL.

This clone was observed a single time. The chain has TRBV24-1 and TRBJ2-1; TRBD1 matches 11 bases. Germline values: CDR1 KGHDR, CDR2 SFDVKD. Trimming removed 9 bases from V and 5 bases from J; junction bases left unmatched: 8. The CDR3 is 15 amino acids. In DNA form, the CDR3 reads TGTGCCACCCATACGGGACAGGGGGGAGACAATGAGCAGTTCTTC. It codes for CATHTGQGGDNEQFF.

The V and J genes are TRBV7-6 and TRBJ2-5, with 8 nucleotides matching TRBD1. The CDR3 runs to 17 residues. Germline loops: CDR1 SGHVS, CDR2 FNYEAQ. The trim removed 1 base at V and 9 bases at J, leaving 16 bases unmatched. As DNA, the CDR3 is TGTGCCAGCAGCTTAGTAGCGCGCCGGGACAGGAGCTCGCCCCAGTACTTC. Protein: CASSLVARRDRSSPQYF.

The V gene is TRBV6-6, the J gene TRBJ2-7; 8 bases align to TRBD1. Germline V gene sequence: CDR1 MNHNY, CDR2 SVGAGI (reference sequence). The CDR3 is 15 amino acids. Losses at the gene ends were 2 bases for V and 3 bases for J; bases not matched to a gene: 6. CDR3 residues: CASSYGTGDFYEQYF. Written as DNA, the CDR3 is TGTGCCAGCAGTTACGGGACAGGAGATTTCTACGAGCAGTACTTC.

This chain joins TRBV27 and TRBJ2-7, with 12 nucleotides matching TRBD1. V was pared by 4 bases and J by 6 bases, with 10 bases of the junction left unmatched. The length of the CDR3 is 16 residues. Germline CDR1 MNHEY, CDR2 SMNVEV (reference sequence). The CDR3 nucleotides are TGTGCCAGCAGTTCCAGGGAGGGACAGGGGGCGGGCGAGCAGTACTTC. Protein product: CASSSREGQGAGEQYF.

The rearrangement joins TRBV7-2 to TRBJ2-1; 8 bases align to TRBD2. The CDR3 length is 16 residues. Germline V CDR1 and CDR2: SGHTA, FQGNSA. V was pared by 0 bases and J by 2 bases, with 3 bases of the junction left unmatched. The CDR3 DNA is TGTGCCAGCAGCTTAGCGGGCGGGAGGACCTACAATGAGCAGTTCTTC. Its translation: CASSLAGGRTYNEQFF. The variable domain in full, completed from reference TRBV7-2 and TRBJ2-1, reads GAGVSQSPSNKVTEKGKDVELRCDPISGHTALYWYRQSLGQGLEFLIYFQGNSAPDKSGLPSDRFSAERTGGSVSTLTIQRTQQEDSAVYLCASSLAGGRTYNEQFFGPGTRLTVL.